This T cell receptor (beta chain) was sequenced in a study of T cell responses to AZD1222 COVID-19 vaccine. Assay: immunoSEQ multiplex PCR; the TCRdb copy retains only in-frame clones and omits some. Counted here are roughly 110,000 clones, roughly 90% occurring once; the ten biggest clones make up roughly 8.7%. V was clipped by 0 bases and J by 5 bases, with 15 bases between them. Germline loops: CDR1 SGHKS, CDR2 YYEKEE (reference sequence). This CDR3 contains 15 residues. The material sequenced was peripheral blood, taken 28 days after the second AZD1222 dose. The receptor was derived from an adult who received the AZD1222 COVID-19 vaccine. This chain links TRBV5-5 with TRBJ2-7, with D perhaps matching TRBD1 (5 bases). In nucleotides, the CDR3 is TGTGCCAGCAGCTTGGACGGGCAGGGCTACGACGAGCAGTACTTC. As protein: CASSLDGQGYDEQYF.